The 9 T cell receptor beta chains below come from one sample, sequenced in a study of beta chain features in type 1 diabetes (dated by TCRdb to the late 2010s). The method behind the library was the immunoSEQ multiplex PCR assay. The High Capacity cDNA Reverse Transcription Kit was used to reverse transcribe all of the isolated RNA, meaning that expressed TCRB transcripts were what got sequenced. In TCRdb, the immuneACCESS table is reduced to in-frame sequences with V and J assigned. These tables do not hold every clone; where another copy was compared, an unresolved V gene accounts for under half, and the others remain unexplained. For this sample the table gives under 350,000 clones, of which under 8.5% were detected only once. More than 0.8% of the sample belongs to the ten largest clones. The sequencing sample was made of central memory CD4+ T cells from blood. The receptor source for this set is a young woman in good health.

The sample holds a few counts of this clone. This sequence joins TRBV28 and TRBJ1-3; possible D gene TRBD1, 5 bases. With 4 bases removed from V and 2 bases from J, the gap between germline ends came to 12 bases. This CDR3 is built from 15 residues. Germline-derived CDR1 and CDR2 are MDHEN and SYDVKM. CDR3 sequence: CASSSAGTAGNTIYF. The CDR3 nucleotides read TGTGCCAGCAGTTCCGCCGGGACCGCTGGAAACACCATATATTTT.

This clone came up a few times. The genes are TRBV28 and TRBJ2-6; 9 bases agree with TRBD1. Germline assignment: CDR1 MDHEN and CDR2 SYDVKM. V dropped 6 bases and J dropped 2; count of bases not matched to a gene: 14. The CDR3 runs 19 residues. The CDR3 sequence is CASRRPRQGGMPGANVLTF. In nucleotides, the CDR3 is TGTGCCAGCAGACGACCCCGACAGGGGGGAATGCCTGGGGCCAACGTCCTGACTTTC.

On this clone: The sample has other DNA sequences that encode this CDR3 too. The gene calls are TRBV4-3 and TRBJ1-2, with a possible D match to TRBD1 (5 bases). This CDR3 contains 13 residues. V was trimmed by 4 bases and J by 5 bases, leaving 11 bases between them. The germline V gene has CDR1 LGHNA and CDR2 YSLEER. CDR3 coding DNA: TGCGCCAGCAGCCGAGGGGCCGGGTATGGCTACACCTTC. This sequence encodes CASSRGAGYGYTF.

This clone came up a few times. This chain connects TRBV4-3 to TRBJ2-3; weak D call: TRBD2 (5 bases). The CDR3 extends over 13 amino acids. Germline loops: CDR1 LGHNA, CDR2 YSLEER. V was cut by 8 bases and J by 2 bases, with 11 bases left in between. The CDR3 here is CASSRGDTDTQYF. DNA for the CDR3: TGCGCCAGCTCTCGGGGAGACACAGATACGCAGTATTTT.

This clone was observed many times. V usage is TRBV7-9 and J usage is TRBJ1-1; D ambiguous. V was clipped by 4 bases and J by 4 bases, with 7 bases between them. Germline CDR1 and CDR2: SEHNR and FQNEAQ (reference sequence). This CDR3 spans 12 amino acids. The CDR3 DNA reads as TGTGCCAGCAGCTGGCGGGGCACTGAAGCTTTCTTT. This translates into CASSWRGTEAFF.

V gene TRBV19 combines with J gene TRBJ1-6; 9 bases align to TRBD1. The CDR3 runs 15 residues. CDR1 is LNHDA, CDR2 SQIVND, per germline (reference sequence). The J segment lost 14 bases and the V segment lost 6 bases, leaving 14 bases of the junction unmatched. CDR3 in amino acids: CASSSPGTGSDTLHF. The CDR3 DNA reads as TGTGCCAGTAGCAGTCCCGGGACAGGGTCGGACACCCTCCACTTT. The full variable domain, in which reference TRBV19 and TRBJ1-6 provide the parts outside the CDR3, is DGGITQSPKYLFRKEGQNVTLSCEQNLNHDAMYWYRQDPGQGLRLIYYSQIVNDFQKGDIAEGYSVSREKKESFPLTVTSAQKNPTAFYLCASSSPGTGSDTLHFGNGTRLTVT.

The sample holds a few counts of this clone. The rearrangement uses TRBV27 and TRBJ1-2; D is unclear. The V gene's germline CDR1 is MNHEY and CDR2 SMNVEV (reference sequence). The CDR3 length is 15 residues. The V end was cut by 5 bases, the J end by 0 bases, with 13 bases between. CDR3 region: CASSQYTKSNYGYTF. In DNA form, the CDR3 reads TGTGCCAGCAGTCAATACACAAAATCTAACTATGGCTACACCTTC.

This clone was seen only a few times. The chain links TRBV18 to TRBJ2-6, with D unresolved. Germline V gene data show CDR1 as KGHSH and CDR2 as LQKENI. V was trimmed by 1 base and J by 2 bases, leaving 9 bases between them. The CDR3 sequence is 16 residues long. In DNA, the CDR3 is TGTGCCAGCTCACCACAAGTAGGGACTGGGGCCAACGTCCTGACTTTC. It encodes CASSPQVGTGANVLTF.

This clone has more than one count but fewer than ten. The chain has TRBV4-2 and TRBJ1-2, with a tentative D call TRBD1 (5 bases). In germline, CDR1 is LGHNA, CDR2 YNFKEQ. V lost 1 base, J lost 2 bases, and 11 bases lay in between. CDR3 length: 15 residues. CDR3 protein: CASSQAQDINYGYTF. The CDR3 nucleotides are TGTGCCAGCAGCCAAGCTCAGGACATAAACTATGGCTACACCTTC.